This TCR beta chain was found in a study of breast tumors, draining lymph nodes, adjacent tissues. Findings and limits, study-wide: Tumor TCR diversity was below lymph nodes but above nontumor tissue. The data were judged consistent with most tumor T cells coming from lymph node and expanding in tumor. Luminal-like breast cancer showed significantly higher tumor–nontumor repertoire similarity than basal-like.

This clonotype was found a few times. The target antigen is unknown. The junction differs from germline at one of its ends, possibly a read error. Via MiXCR, TCRdb re-called the multiplex PCR reads, giving one row per CDR3 protein. Altogether around 16,000 distinct CDR3 sequences are present, around 49% being singletons, with the ten largest covering over 15%. This CDR3 has 12 residues. The TCR originated in a female donor with breast cancer. Some clones in this sample may be carry-over from other donors' samples. Sequenced input: tumor-adjacent breast tissue. This rearrangement joins TRBV12-3 or TRBV12-4 to TRBJ1-2; D remains unclear. CDR3 sequence (DNA): TGTGCCAGCAGTGTAGCAACCTATGGCTACACCTTC. Encoded protein: CASSVATYGYTF.